A single T cell receptor beta chain is shown here with its context. Antigen: not known. These data belong to a study of beta chain features in type 1 diabetes. Investigators reverse transcribed all isolated RNA, so they sequenced expressed TCRB transcripts. This table comes from immunoSEQ multiplex PCR, and its TCRdb copy is limited to in-frame clones, with some not included. The sample holds around 250,000 clones, 68% seen once. Notes on the study in general: Among patients, naive, central memory and Treg TCRB repertoires appeared more similar than among healthy donors. Insertion counts at VDJ junctions were lower in type 1 diabetes patients, who also showed more deletions there.

The CDR3 spans 14 residues. The germline V gene has CDR1 LNHDA and CDR2 SQIVND (reference sequence). Trimming stripped 2 bases from V and 5 bases from J, with 7 bases between. The rearrangement uses TRBV19 and TRBJ1-6; D remains unclear. The TCR sequence derives from a man aged 25 to 45 in good health. Sequencing was carried out using naive CD4+ T cells from blood. As DNA, the CDR3 is TGTGCCAGTAGTATACTGCAGGATAATTCACCCCTCCACTTT. The encoded protein is CASSILQDNSPLHF. Full variable domain (remainder filled in from reference TRBV19 and TRBJ1-6): DGGITQSPKYLFRKEGQNVTLSCEQNLNHDAMYWYRQDPGQGLRLIYYSQIVNDFQKGDIAEGYSVSREKKESFPLTVTSAQKNPTAFYLCASSILQDNSPLHFGNGTRLTVT.